The entry that follows covers one T cell receptor (beta chain) sequence. This sample is part of a study of blood T cell repertoires in COVID-19. About the study: Sources were T cells, B-cell-depleted T cells, or PBMCs; the material itself was cDNA or gDNA.

TCRdb's table, derived via immunoSEQ multiplex PCR, lists solely in-frame clones and lacks some. The sample includes 70,000 to 95,000 clones, roughly 90% of them seen just once. The TCR originated in a man over 45 with COVID-19, enrolled during active disease. The sequencing sample was made of peripheral blood.

The CDR3, as DNA: TGTGCCAGCAGCTTAGAGACTAGCGGGGGTGAGCAGTTCTTC. It encodes CASSLETSGGEQFF. The rearrangement uses TRBV7-9 and TRBJ2-1; TRBD2 matches at 12 bases. The CDR3 contains 14 residues. Germline CDR1 reads SEHNR; CDR2 reads FQNEAQ (reference sequence). Trimming cost V 1 base and J 9 bases; bases outside gene matches: 1.